This is a list of T cell receptor beta chains from one sample in a study of cytomegalovirus exposure and HLA in healthy donors. Some clones are missing from TCRdb's copy, which holds only in-frame ones; the method was immunoSEQ multiplex PCR. The table has under 150,000 clones, 70% to 80% seen once; the top ten hold about 2.7%. Material for sequencing was PBMCs. These receptors were taken from a woman in her fifties or sixties in good health and CMV-seropositive. Each CDR3 is given with its conserved first and last residue. D genes are given only for firm matches. Expanded clones are given a class, and other clones once, few, many or no size at all.

clone_size	v_call	d_call	j_call	cdr3_nt	cdr3_aa
.	TRBV2	TRBD1	TRBJ2-2	TGTGCCAGCAGTGATCGGACAGGGGGGTCGGGCGGGGAGCTGTTTTTT	CASSDRTGGSGGELFF
.	TRBV2	.	TRBJ1-3	TGTGCCAGCAGTGAGAATCCCGTGAGTGGAAACACCATATATTTT	CASSENPVSGNTIYF
.	TRBV5-6	TRBD1	TRBJ2-7	TGTGCCAGCAGCTTGAGGGACAGGGTCTACGAGCAGTACTTC	CASSLRDRVYEQYF
few	TRBV6-5	.	TRBJ2-7	TGTGCCAGCACTCGTGGAGTTGGCTCCTACGAGCAGTACTTC	CASTRGVGSYEQYF
.	TRBV5-8	.	TRBJ2-1	TGTGCCAGCAGCTTGGCTGGGCTAGCACATGAGCAGTTCTTC	CASSLAGLAHEQFF
.	TRBV6-4	TRBD1	TRBJ1-2	TGTGCCAGCAGTCCGGGACAGGGGGCGTTCTATGGCTACACCTTC	CASSPGQGAFYGYTF
.	TRBV21-1	.	TRBJ1-1	TGTGCCAGCATCTCGGACAGGGGGAACACTGAAGCTTTCTTT	CASISDRGNTEAFF
.	TRBV5-1	TRBD2	TRBJ2-2	TGCGCCAGCAGCTTTAGCGGGGGCGCCGGGACCGGGGAGCTGTTTTTT	CASSFSGGAGTGELFF
.	TRBV11-2	TRBD1	TRBJ1-4	TGTGCCAGCAGTTCCAACAGGGGAGACACAAGTGAAAAACTGTTTTTT	CASSSNRGDTSEKLFF
few	TRBV10-1	.	TRBJ2-3	TGCGCCAGCAGTGAGGTTCCCAAAGATACGCAGTATTTT	CASSEVPKDTQYF
few	TRBV19	.	TRBJ1-1	TGTGCCAGTAGTATATGGGCGAACACTGAAGCTTTCTTT	CASSIWANTEAFF
.	TRBV19	TRBD1	TRBJ2-1	TGTGCCAGTAGTATTGAGGCGACAGGGATAGGGCAGTTCTTC	CASSIEATGIGQFF
once	TRBV9	.	TRBJ2-5	TGTGCCAGCAGCGATGGGGGGGGGCTGGGGGAGACCCAGTACTTC	CASSDGGGLGETQYF
.	TRBV9	TRBD1	TRBJ1-5	TGTGCCAGCAGCGCTGGGACAGCTCTCAATCAGCCCCAGCATTTT	CASSAGTALNQPQHF
few	TRBV5-1	.	TRBJ1-1	TGCGCCAGCAGCGAAGGACCGGGGGACACTGAAGCTTTCTTT	CASSEGPGDTEAFF
few	TRBV27	.	TRBJ1-2	TGTGCCAGCAGTTGGGGGGAAGGCGATGGCTACACCTTC	CASSWGEGDGYTF
.	TRBV9	TRBD2	TRBJ2-1	TGTGCCAGCAGCGTAGGGAGACTCGGACTAGCGGGGGCCAATGAGCAGTTCTTC	CASSVGRLGLAGANEQFF
.	TRBV7-9	TRBD1	TRBJ1-1	TGTGCCAGCAGCTCCGTTCCCCAGGACAGGTTGAACACTGAAGCTTTCTTT	CASSSVPQDRLNTEAFF